This is a list of T cell receptor beta chains from one sample in a study of T cell repertoires in cytomegalovirus infection. These receptors' antigens are unknown. A single record per CDR3 protein comes from TCRdb applying MiXCR to the reads. The top ten hold around an eighth of the sample, which has hundreds of thousands of distinct CDR3 sequences, 32% seen once. The sample in question was cultured CD8+ T cells from PBMCs, obtained from culture after CMV antigen stimulation. These TCRs come from a human donor in good health (CMV status not recorded). Some clones in this sample may be carry-over from other donors' samples. Both conserved end residues are trimmed from each CDR3. The size of a clone is reported for some rows only, either as once, few or many, or as a class for expanded clones.

V	size	J	CDR3
TRBV7-8	many	TRBJ1-5	ASSLASSNQPQH
TRBV24-1	-	TRBJ2-2	ATSSSRQANTGELF
TRBV29-1	-	TRBJ2-1	SVEYLAGGIDEQF
TRBV27	-	TRBJ1-5	ASSFIGEAQPQH
TRBV7-6	many	TRBJ2-1	ASSLPKDLQGPEQF
TRBV5-6	-	TRBJ2-1	ASSPQGAGQF
TRBV6-5	few	TRBJ2-7	ASSLSRGGRTGEQY
TRBV4-2	few	TRBJ2-7	ASSQDGGRGPNYEQY
TRBV19	few	TRBJ1-1	ASSAGMATEAF
TRBV4-2	-	TRBJ2-1	ASSPQVGGTSYNEQF
TRBV15	-	TRBJ1-2	ATSREGRHHGYT
TRBV7-9	many	TRBJ2-1	ASSLAWTSGGNPRADEQF
TRBV7-6	many	TRBJ2-1	ASSLITGDYNEQF
TRBV4-1	few	TRBJ1-6	ASSRTGSREDNSPLH
TRBV5-4	few	TRBJ2-7	ASSLEGRGPPYEQY
TRBV27	-	TRBJ1-5	ASSPSGAVQPQH
TRBV4-1	many	TRBJ1-1	ASSQVTGDPEAF
TRBV6-2/TRBV6-3	few	TRBJ1-1	ASSRPGSLNTEAF
TRBV6-2/TRBV6-3	-	TRBJ1-1	ASSYSAKKAF
TRBV19	-	TRBJ1-2	ASRPQGEDGYT
TRBV9	few	TRBJ1-6	ASSVALSRDSPLH
TRBV24-1	-	TRBJ2-1	ATSDGQGPNPNEQF
TRBV4-1	-	TRBJ2-3	ASSQDRSESTDTQY
TRBV6-1	few	TRBJ2-5	ASSEPGGTQY
TRBV5-5	few	TRBJ2-2	ASSAERIANTGELF
TRBV7-9	-	TRBJ2-3	ASSLVALAGGSTDTQY
TRBV7-9	many	TRBJ1-1	ASSNDRGNHWGTEAF
TRBV7-6	many	TRBJ2-3	AVGGPSTDTQY
TRBV7-2	many	TRBJ1-5	ASSLDGRGPQH
TRBV7-3	many	TRBJ1-1	ASSLRRDAEAF
TRBV12-3/TRBV12-4	many	TRBJ2-4	ASSPTGTTKNIQY
TRBV7-2	-	TRBJ1-1	VSSLAANTEAF
TRBV3-1	-	TRBJ2-1	TSSGGGGTYNEQF
TRBV15	-	TRBJ2-5	ATSGGQGAEETQY
TRBV4-1	few	TRBJ1-3	ASSLRRGARENTIY
TRBV5-6	-	TRBJ1-5	ASSSSETADQPQH
TRBV2	-	TRBJ2-7	ASSEAPDKVGYEQY
TRBV10-3	-	TRBJ1-3	AISARTGRRVDTIY
TRBV7-2	many	TRBJ1-2	ASSLTGNDYGYT
TRBV9	-	TRBJ1-1	ASSVNRGLARGTEAF
TRBV20-1	-	TRBJ2-1	SANDPVEQF
TRBV11-3	many	TRBJ1-1	ASSFAPPHNTEAF
TRBV27	-	TRBJ2-2	ASSAGTSGGVSTGELF
TRBV7-9	-	TRBJ2-1	ASSYTGTGSNEQF
TRBV28	-	TRBJ2-1	ASSSFFALGASSYNEQF
TRBV12-3/TRBV12-4	-	TRBJ2-7	ASSPTSTGNEQY
TRBV12-3/TRBV12-4	-	TRBJ1-5	ASSLDRESNQPQH
TRBV7-8	-	TRBJ2-6	ASSSTRRGADGGANVLT
TRBV20-1	once	TRBJ2-1	SAFPGSRNEQF
TRBV19	-	TRBJ1-1	ASSSRVGKATEAF